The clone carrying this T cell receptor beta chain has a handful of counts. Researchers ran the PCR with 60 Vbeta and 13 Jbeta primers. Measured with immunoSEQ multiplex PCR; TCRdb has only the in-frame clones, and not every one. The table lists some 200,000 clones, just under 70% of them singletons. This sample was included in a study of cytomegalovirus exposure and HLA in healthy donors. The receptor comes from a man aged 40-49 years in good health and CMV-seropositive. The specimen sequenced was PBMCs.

CDR3 DNA: TGTGCCAGCAGCTTAAGTCTTGAGCATCCGAACACCGGGGAGCTGTTTTTT. Translation gives CASSLSLEHPNTGELFF. J is TRBJ2-2 and V is TRBV11-2; no clear D. The CDR3 loop spans 17 amino acids. Germline values: CDR1 SGHAT, CDR2 FQNNGV. V was shortened by 2 bases and J by 0 bases, with 13 bases between the two germline ends.